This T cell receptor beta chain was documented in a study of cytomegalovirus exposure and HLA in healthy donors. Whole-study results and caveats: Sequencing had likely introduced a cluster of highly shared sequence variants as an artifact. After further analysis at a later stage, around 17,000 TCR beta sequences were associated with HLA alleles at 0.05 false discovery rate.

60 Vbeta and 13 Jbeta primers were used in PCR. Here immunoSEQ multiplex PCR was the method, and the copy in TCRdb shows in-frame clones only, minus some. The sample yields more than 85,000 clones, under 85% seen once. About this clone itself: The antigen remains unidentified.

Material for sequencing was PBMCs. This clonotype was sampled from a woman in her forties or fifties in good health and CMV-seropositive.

CDR3 amino acids: CASGQGLATSQYF. CDR3 bases: TGTGCCAGCGGACAGGGTCTAGCGACTAGTCAGTACTTC. V usage is TRBV6-6 and J usage is TRBJ2-4; 8 nucleotides align to TRBD1. This CDR3 has 13 amino acids. Per the germline V gene, CDR1 is MNHNY and CDR2 is SVGAGI (reference sequence). V lost 8 bases and J lost 12; bases outside the gene matches: 12.